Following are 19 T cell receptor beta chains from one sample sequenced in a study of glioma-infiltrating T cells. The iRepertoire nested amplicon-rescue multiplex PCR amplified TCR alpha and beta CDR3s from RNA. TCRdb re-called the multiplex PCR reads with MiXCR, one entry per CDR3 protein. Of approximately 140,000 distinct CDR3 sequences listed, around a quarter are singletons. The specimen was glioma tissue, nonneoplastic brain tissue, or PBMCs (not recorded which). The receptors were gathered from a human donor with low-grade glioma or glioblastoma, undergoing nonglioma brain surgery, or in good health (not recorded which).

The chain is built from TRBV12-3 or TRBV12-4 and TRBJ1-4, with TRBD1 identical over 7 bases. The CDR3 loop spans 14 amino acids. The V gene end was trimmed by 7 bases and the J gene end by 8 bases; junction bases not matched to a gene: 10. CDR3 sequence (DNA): TGTGCCAGCACGAAAAACAGGGGCGCCGAAAAACTGTTTTTT. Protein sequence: CASTKNRGAEKLFF.

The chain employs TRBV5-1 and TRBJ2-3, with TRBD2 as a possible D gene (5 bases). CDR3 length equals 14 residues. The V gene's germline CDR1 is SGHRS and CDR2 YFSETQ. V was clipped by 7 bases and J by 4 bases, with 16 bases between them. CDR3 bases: TGCGCCAGCCGGGCGGGCCTGACGGCAGATACGCAGTATTTT. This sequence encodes CASRAGLTADTQYF. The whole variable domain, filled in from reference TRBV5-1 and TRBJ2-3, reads KAGVTQTPRYLIKTRGQQVTLSCSPISGHRSVSWYQQTPGQGLQFLFEYFSETQRNKGNFPGRFSGRQFSNSRSEMNVSTLELGDSALYLCASRAGLTADTQYFGPGTRLTVL.

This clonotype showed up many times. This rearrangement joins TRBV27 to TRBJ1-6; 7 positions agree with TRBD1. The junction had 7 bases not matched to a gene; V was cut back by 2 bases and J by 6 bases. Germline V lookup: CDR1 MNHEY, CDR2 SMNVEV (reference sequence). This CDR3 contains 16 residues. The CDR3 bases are TGTGCCAGCAGTTTAGTGAGGGGGCTTGCTAATTCACCCCTCCACTTT. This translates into CASSLVRGLANSPLHF.

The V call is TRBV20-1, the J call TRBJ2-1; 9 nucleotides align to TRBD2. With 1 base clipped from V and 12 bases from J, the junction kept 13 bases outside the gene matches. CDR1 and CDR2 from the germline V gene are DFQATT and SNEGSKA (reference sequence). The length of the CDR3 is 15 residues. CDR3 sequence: CSARGSGGPTLGQFF. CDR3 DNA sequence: TGCAGTGCTAGAGGGAGCGGGGGGCCGACTCTTGGGCAGTTCTTC.

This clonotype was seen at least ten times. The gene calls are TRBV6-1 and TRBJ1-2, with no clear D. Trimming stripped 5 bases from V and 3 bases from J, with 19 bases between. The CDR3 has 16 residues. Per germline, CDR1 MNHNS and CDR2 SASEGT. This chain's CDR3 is CASSSSHPPGDYGYTF. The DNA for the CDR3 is TGTGCCAGCAGTTCGAGTCACCCCCCGGGAGACTATGGCTACACCTTC.

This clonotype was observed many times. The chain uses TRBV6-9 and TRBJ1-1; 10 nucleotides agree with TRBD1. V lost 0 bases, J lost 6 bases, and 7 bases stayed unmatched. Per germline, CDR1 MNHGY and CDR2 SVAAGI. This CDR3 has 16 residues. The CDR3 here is CASSYSGTGEAAEAFF. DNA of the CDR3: TGTGCCAGCAGTTATTCCGGGACAGGGGAGGCGGCTGAAGCTTTCTTT.

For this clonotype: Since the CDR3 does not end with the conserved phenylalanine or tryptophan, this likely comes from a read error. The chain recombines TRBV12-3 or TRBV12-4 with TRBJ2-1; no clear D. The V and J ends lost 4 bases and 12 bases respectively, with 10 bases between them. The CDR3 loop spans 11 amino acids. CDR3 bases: TGTGCCAGCAGTTACTCCAGGCCGCAGTTCCTC. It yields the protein CASSYSRPQFL.

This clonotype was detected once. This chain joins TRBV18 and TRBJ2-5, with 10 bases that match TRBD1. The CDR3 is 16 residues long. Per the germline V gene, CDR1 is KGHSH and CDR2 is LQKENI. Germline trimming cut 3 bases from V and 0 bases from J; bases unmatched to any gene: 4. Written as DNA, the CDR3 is TGTGCCAGCTCACCTGGGACAGGGGTCTACCAAGAGACCCAGTACTTC. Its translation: CASSPGTGVYQETQYF.

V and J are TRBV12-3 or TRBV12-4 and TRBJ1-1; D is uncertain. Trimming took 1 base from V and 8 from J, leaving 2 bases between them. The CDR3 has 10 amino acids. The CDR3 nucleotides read TGTGCCAGCAGTTTAGGGGAAGCTTTCTTT. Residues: CASSLGEAFF.

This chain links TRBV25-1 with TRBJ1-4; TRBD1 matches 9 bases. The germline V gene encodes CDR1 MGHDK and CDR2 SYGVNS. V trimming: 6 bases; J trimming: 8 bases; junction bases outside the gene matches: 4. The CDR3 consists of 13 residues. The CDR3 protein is CASRQGAREKLFF. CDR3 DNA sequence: TGTGCCAGCAGACAGGGGGCAAGGGAAAAACTGTTTTTT.

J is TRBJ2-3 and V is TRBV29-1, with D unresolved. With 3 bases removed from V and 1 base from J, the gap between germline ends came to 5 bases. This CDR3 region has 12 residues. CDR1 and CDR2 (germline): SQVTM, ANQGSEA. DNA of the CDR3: TGCAGCGTTGATCCGGGCACAGATACGCAGTATTTT. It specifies CSVDPGTDTQYF.

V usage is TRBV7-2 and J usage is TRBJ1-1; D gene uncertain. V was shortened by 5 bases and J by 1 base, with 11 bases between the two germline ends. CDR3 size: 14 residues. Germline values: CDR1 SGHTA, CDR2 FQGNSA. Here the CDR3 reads CASSLERKNTEAFF. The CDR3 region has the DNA TGTGCCAGCAGCCTAGAGCGGAAGAACACTGAAGCTTTCTTT.

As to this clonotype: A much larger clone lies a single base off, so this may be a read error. The CDR3 is CASGLVGYMQYF. In DNA form, the CDR3 reads TGTGCCAGCGGACTAGTTGGTTATATGCAGTATTTT. The V and J genes are TRBV28 and TRBJ2-3, with 7 bases matching TRBD2. Unmatched junction bases numbered 10, after V lost 8 bases and J lost 11 bases. CDR1 and CDR2 (germline): MDHEN, SYDVKM. The CDR3 contains 12 residues.

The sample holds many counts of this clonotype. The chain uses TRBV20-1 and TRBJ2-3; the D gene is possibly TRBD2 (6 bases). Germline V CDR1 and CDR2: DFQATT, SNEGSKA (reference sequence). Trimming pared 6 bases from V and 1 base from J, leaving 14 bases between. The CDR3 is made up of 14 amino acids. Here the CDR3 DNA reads TGCAGTGCAGGGCACGGGAGCCGCACAGATACGCAGTATTTT. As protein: CSAGHGSRTDTQYF.

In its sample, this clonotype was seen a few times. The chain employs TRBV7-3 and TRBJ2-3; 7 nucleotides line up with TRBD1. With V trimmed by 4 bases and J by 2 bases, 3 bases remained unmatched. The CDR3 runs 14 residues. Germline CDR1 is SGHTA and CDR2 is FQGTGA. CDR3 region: CASSSGTATDTQYF. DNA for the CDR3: TGTGCCAGCAGCTCCGGGACAGCCACAGATACGCAGTATTTT.

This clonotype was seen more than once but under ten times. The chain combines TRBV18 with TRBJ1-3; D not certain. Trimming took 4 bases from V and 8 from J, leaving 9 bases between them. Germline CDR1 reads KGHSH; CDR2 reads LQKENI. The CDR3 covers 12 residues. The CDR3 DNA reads TGTGCCAGCTCACTGGATCGGGACACCATATATTTT. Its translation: CASSLDRDTIYF.

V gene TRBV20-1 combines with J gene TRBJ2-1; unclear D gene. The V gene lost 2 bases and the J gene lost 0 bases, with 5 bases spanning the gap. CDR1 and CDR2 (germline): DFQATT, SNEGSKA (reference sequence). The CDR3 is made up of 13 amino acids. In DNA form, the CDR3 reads TGCAGTGCTAGAATCTCCTCCTACAATGAGCAGTTCTTC. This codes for CSARISSYNEQFF.

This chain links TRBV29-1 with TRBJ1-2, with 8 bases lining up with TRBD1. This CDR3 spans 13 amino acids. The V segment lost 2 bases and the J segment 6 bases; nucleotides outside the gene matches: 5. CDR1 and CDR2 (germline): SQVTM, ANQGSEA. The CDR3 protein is CSVEPLTGDGYTF. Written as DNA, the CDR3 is TGCAGCGTTGAACCTTTGACAGGGGATGGCTACACCTTC.

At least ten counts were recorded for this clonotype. The CDR3 DNA is TGCAGTGCTCCCCTGGGGGGTCTAGCTTTCTTT. Its protein is CSAPLGGLAFF. The chain uses TRBV20-1 and TRBJ1-1; D possibly corresponds to TRBD1 (5 bases). The germline V gene encodes CDR1 DFQATT and CDR2 SNEGSKA (reference sequence). The germline V and J ends were trimmed by 5 bases and 10 bases, with 14 bases remaining between them. The CDR3 is 11 amino acids.